This note documents a single T cell receptor (beta chain) sequence. Its antigen is still unknown. The data derive from a study of regulatory T cells in long-lasting Graves disease. About the research overall: For under 3 months, newly diagnosed Graves' patients had been taking antithyroid drugs. The study's findings and limits: Owing to a sample size that was small, accuracy may have been reduced. Favoring TRBV28, TRBJ1-2 and TRBJ2-5 was a feature seen in persistent disease.

CDR3-region Arm-PCR and iRepertoire HTBI primers produced the TCR beta libraries. From the multiplex PCR reads, TCRdb called clonotypes with MiXCR, one entry per CDR3 protein. Of 200,000 to 250,000 distinct CDR3 sequences listed, around 20% are singletons. Trimming stripped 4 bases from V and 4 bases from J, with 15 bases between. Germline CDR1 and CDR2: DFQATT and SNEGSKA (reference sequence). The CDR3 consists of 14 residues. Time point here: newly diagnosed GD, antithyroid drugs for less than 3 months. Preparation of the TCR library used RNA extracted from PBMCs. The data were also submitted as part of a second study, on T cells in Graves' hyperthyroidism and ophthalmopathy. That paper states: Stable Graves' hyperthyroidism denoted no ophthalmopathy progression over 18 months.

Sequenced material: peripheral blood mononuclear cells (PBMCs), taken at new diagnosis, from a patient treated with antithyroid drugs. The gene calls are TRBV20-1 and TRBJ2-3; D not resolved. This TCR was recovered from a woman aged 25 to 39 with Graves disease. CDR3 in amino acids: CSATLTPQADTQYF. DNA of the CDR3: TGCAGTGCTACCCTTACGCCCCAAGCAGATACGCAGTATTTT.